This T cell receptor (beta chain) was found in a study of T cells in Graves' hyperthyroidism and ophthalmopathy. This clonotype was seen a single time. Authors of the study amplified TCR beta CDR3 regions from RNA transcripts. HTBI primers were employed in a first-round RT-PCR of the TCR CDR3. TCRdb ran MiXCR on the multiplex PCR reads and lists one entry per CDR3 protein. The sample carries about 380,000 distinct CDR3 sequences, under 20% recorded once. Losses at the gene ends were 4 bases for V and 5 bases for J; bases not matched to a gene: 7. Germline V gene lookup returns CDR1 MDHEN and CDR2 SYDVKM. There are 15 residues in the CDR3.

The chain recombines TRBV28 with TRBJ1-4; TRBD1 matches at 7 bases. This clonotype was obtained from a man between 18 and 29 years old with Graves' ophthalmopathy. Sequenced input: blood. CDR3 sequence reads: CASSWMGQKNEKLFF. The CDR3 nucleotides are TGTGCCAGCAGTTGGATGGGACAGAAGAATGAAAAACTGTTTTTT.